Following are 11 T cell receptor beta chains from one sample sequenced in a study of PD-L1 blockade in urothelial cancer (dated by TCRdb to about 2017). Reading the label with the study, this specimen's time point is: pretreatment peripheral blood. Libraries were prepared through the immunoSEQ multiplex PCR assay. TCRdb provides this immuneACCESS table in a form limited to in-frame rearrangements. Some clones are lacking; in checked studies, under half of them reflect an unresolved V gene, and why the rest are absent is not known. The table for this sample lists over 45,000 clones; approximately 86% of them were counted only once. The ten largest account for about 20% of the sample. This specimen was PBMCs, taken around atezolizumab (anti-PD-L1) treatment. The receptor source for this set is a man aged 60 to 75 with urothelial cancer.

The DNA of the CDR3 is TGTGCCAGTAGCCTCGCAGGGGCGGAAGAGACCCAGTACTTC. Its protein is CASSLAGAEETQYF. The chain joins TRBV25-1 to TRBJ2-5, with D maybe TRBD1 (6 bases). The CDR3 is 14 amino acids. V lost 9 bases and J 3 bases, leaving 17 bases between the germline ends. Germline assignment: CDR1 MGHDK and CDR2 SYGVNS.

V is TRBV7-2 and J is TRBJ1-1, with 9 bases fitting TRBD1. Germline V gene data show CDR1 as SGHTA and CDR2 as FQGNSA. V trimming: 4 bases; J trimming: 3 bases; junction bases outside the gene matches: 3. The CDR3 totals 14 residues. The CDR3 nucleotides read TGTGCCAGCAGCTCTTACAGGGGGCACACTGAAGCTTTCTTT. The encoded protein is CASSSYRGHTEAFF.

On this clone: A much bigger clone sits one base away, suggesting this may be a read error. This chain connects TRBV6-1 to TRBJ2-7; D may be TRBD1 (6 bases). Trimming took off 6 bases at V and 1 base at J, with 10 bases between the two ends. In germline, CDR1 is MNHNS, CDR2 SASEGT. The CDR3 has 13 amino acids. The CDR3 sequence: CASSQDSSYEQYF. The CDR3 DNA reads TGTGCCAGCAGCCAGGACAGTTCCTACGAGCAGTACTTC.

The chain combines TRBV4-3 with TRBJ1-3; D unresolved. The germline V gene has CDR1 LGHNA and CDR2 YSLEER. The germline V and J ends were trimmed by 4 bases and 4 bases, with 8 bases remaining between them. The CDR3 runs to 13 residues. In DNA, the CDR3 is TGCGCCAGCAGCCCATCGGGAGGAAACACCATATATTTT. Translated: CASSPSGGNTIYF.

The chain combines TRBV5-1 with TRBJ2-1; possibly TRBD2 for D (6 bases). Per the germline V gene, CDR1 is SGHRS and CDR2 is YFSETQ. V shed 1 base and J shed 7 bases, with 9 bases lying between them. The CDR3 has 13 residues. CDR3 sequence (DNA): TGCGCCAGCAGCTTGAAGGAGGGGAATGAGCAGTTCTTC. Residues: CASSLKEGNEQFF.

The rearrangement joins TRBV15 to TRBJ2-6, with D perhaps matching TRBD1 (6 bases). The CDR3 loop spans 15 amino acids. Germline V gene sequence: CDR1 LNHNV, CDR2 YYDKDF (reference sequence). Trimming pared 4 bases from V and 2 bases from J, leaving 9 bases between. This CDR3 reads CATSTGVPGANVLTF. The DNA for the CDR3 is TGTGCCACCAGCACAGGGGTCCCTGGGGCCAACGTCCTGACTTTC.

This clone came up a few times. V gene TRBV5-6 combines with J gene TRBJ1-6; 7 nucleotides line up with TRBD1. This CDR3 region has 15 residues. After removal of 4 bases from V and 6 bases from J, the junction contained 7 bases not matched to a gene. Germline V gene sequence: CDR1 SGHDT, CDR2 YYEEEE. CDR3 sequence reads: CASSVWDSPNSPLHF. DNA of the CDR3: TGTGCCAGCAGCGTTTGGGACAGCCCTAATTCACCCCTCCACTTT. Filled out from reference TRBV5-6 and TRBJ1-6, the complete variable domain reads DAGVTQSPTHLIKTRGQQVTLRCSPKSGHDTVSWYQQALGQGPQFIFQYYEEEERQRGNFPDRFSGHQFPNYSSELNVNALLLGDSALYLCASSVWDSPNSPLHFGNGTRLTVT.

This sequence joins TRBV4-2 and TRBJ2-5, with 10 nucleotides matching TRBD2. Germline V CDR1 and CDR2: LGHNA, YNFKEQ. The junction had 7 bases not matched to a gene; V was cut back by 0 bases and J by 3 bases. The CDR3 is 17 residues long. The DNA of the CDR3 is TGTGCCAGCAGCCAAGATTCGCCAGCGGGAGGGAAAGAGACCCAGTACTTC. Its translation is CASSQDSPAGGKETQYF.

V is TRBV5-4 and J is TRBJ2-2, with D tentatively TRBD2 (6 bases). V lost 4 bases and J lost 4, with 14 bases in between. The germline V gene has CDR1 SGHNT and CDR2 YYREEE (reference sequence). This CDR3 is 15 amino acids long. CDR3 in DNA: TGTGCCAGCAGCACTTCCGGGAGAACCACCGGGGAGCTGTTTTTT. It yields the protein CASSTSGRTTGELFF.

CDR3 DNA sequence: TGTGCCAGCAGCCCGACAGTCGAGCAGTACTTC. It encodes CASSPTVEQYF. The rearrangement joins TRBV11-2 to TRBJ2-7, with D tentatively TRBD1 (5 bases). The ends were cut back, 5 bases at V and 6 bases at J, with 8 bases in the middle. Looked up from germline, CDR1 is SGHAT and CDR2 is FQNNGV. CDR3 length equals 11 residues.

The rearrangement joins TRBV15 to TRBJ1-2, with D possibly matching TRBD1 (5 bases). CDR1 LNHNV and CDR2 YYDKDF come from the germline V gene (reference sequence). CDR3 length equals 16 residues. V was trimmed by 0 bases and J by 4 bases, leaving 15 bases between them. The CDR3 nucleotides are TGTGCCACCAGCAGAGATCGTGCAGGGAATAGCTATGGCTACACCTTC. Translated, it gives CATSRDRAGNSYGYTF.